The rows below give T cell receptor beta chains drawn from one sample of a study of OX40 agonist ivuxolimab in advanced cancers. Profiled with immunoSEQ multiplex PCR; TCRdb holds only in-frame clones, not every one. The sample consists of tens of thousands of clones, 88% of them appearing once. The sample consisted of CD4+ or CD8+ T cells sorted from blood, taken in a trial of the OX40 agonist ivuxolimab. The source of these receptors is an adult with an advanced solid tumor such as melanoma, head and neck, liver or kidney cancer. Both conserved end residues are part of each CDR3. The D gene is left open where the match is weak. Not every row has a clone size; where given, it reads once, few, many or a size class.

.,TRBV4-2,TRBD2,TRBJ2-3,CASSQDLWASGYTDTQYF,TGTGCCAGCAGCCAAGATCTATGGGCTAGCGGATACACAGATACGCAGTATTTT
.,TRBV7-9,.,TRBJ2-2,CASSLIGGSTGELFF,TGTGCCAGCAGCTTAATAGGTGGCTCCACCGGGGAGCTGTTTTTT
.,TRBV6-5,.,TRBJ1-1,CASSSVSFDTEAFF,TGTGCCAGCAGTTCCGTGAGTTTTGACACTGAAGCTTTCTTT
.,TRBV9,.,TRBJ2-1,CASSVTSYNEQFF,TGTGCCAGCAGCGTCACCTCCTACAATGAGCAGTTCTTC
.,TRBV18,TRBD2,TRBJ2-7,CASSPGTSGYEQYF,TGTGCCAGCTCGCCGGGGACTAGCGGGTACGAGCAGTACTTC
.,TRBV19,.,TRBJ2-5,CASSIGGLLETQYF,TGTGCCAGTAGTATCGGGGGTCTTCTAGAGACCCAGTACTTC
.,TRBV28,.,TRBJ2-7,CASTSNRYEQYF,TGTGCCAGCACCTCAAACAGGTACGAGCAGTACTTC
.,TRBV7-2,.,TRBJ2-7,CASSTAGTGPYEQYF,TGTGCCAGCAGCACCGCCGGGACTGGCCCCTACGAGCAGTACTTC
once,TRBV7-8,TRBD2,TRBJ2-2,CASSLSGRGANTGELFF,TGTGCCAGCAGCCTAAGCGGGAGGGGGGCGAACACCGGGGAGCTGTTTTTT
.,TRBV2,TRBD2,TRBJ2-1,CASRDSGGSYNEQFF,TGTGCCAGCAGAGACTCGGGGGGGTCCTACAATGAGCAGTTCTTC
.,TRBV7-3,.,TRBJ2-1,CASSSQGGPYNEQFF,TGTGCCAGCAGCTCGCAGGGTGGTCCCTACAATGAGCAGTTCTTC
.,TRBV5-1,.,TRBJ2-2,CASSFIDDTGELFF,TGCGCCAGCAGCTTTATTGATGACACCGGGGAGCTGTTTTTT
.,TRBV28,TRBD1,TRBJ2-7,CASSSPPTGGVQYF,TGTGCCAGCAGTTCACCCCCGACAGGGGGGGTGCAGTACTTC
.,TRBV19,.,TRBJ1-3,CASMTYSGNTIYF,TGTGCCAGTATGACTTACTCTGGAAACACCATATATTTT
.,TRBV30,TRBD1,TRBJ1-2,CAWSQDRGVYGYTF,TGTGCCTGGAGCCAGGACAGGGGGGTCTATGGCTACACCTTC
.,TRBV5-1,.,TRBJ1-1,CASSTGQNTEAFF,TGCGCCAGCAGCACGGGACAGAACACTGAAGCTTTCTTT
.,TRBV5-1,TRBD2,TRBJ2-3,CASSSTGASGSIPDTQYF,TGCGCCAGCAGCTCCACTGGAGCGAGCGGGAGCATTCCAGATACGCAGTATTTT
.,TRBV5-6,.,TRBJ2-6,CASSLGGFNVLTF,TGTGCCAGCAGCTTGGGCGGTTTCAACGTCCTGACTTTC
.,TRBV27,TRBD2,TRBJ2-4,CASRSLAGKAKNIQYF,TGTGCCAGCAGAAGCTTAGCGGGGAAAGCCAAAAACATTCAGTACTTC
.,TRBV5-1,.,TRBJ1-1,CASSLAGLDGNTEAFF,TGCGCCAGCAGCTTGGCGGGCCTGGACGGGAACACTGAAGCTTTCTTT
.,TRBV2,TRBD2,TRBJ2-3,CASRGTSGSKTDTQYF,TGTGCCAGCAGAGGGACTAGCGGGAGTAAAACAGATACGCAGTATTTT
.,TRBV30,TRBD1,TRBJ1-2,CAWRLGTGKGYTF,TGTGCCTGGAGGTTGGGGACAGGAAAAGGCTACACCTTC
.,TRBV6-5,TRBD1,TRBJ1-2,CASSQNRGYGYTF,TGTGCCAGCAGTCAAAACAGGGGCTATGGCTACACCTTC
.,TRBV19,TRBD1,TRBJ2-1,CASSIPRGLEQFF,TGTGCCAGTAGTATACCCAGGGGGCTTGAGCAGTTCTTC
once,TRBV5-1,.,TRBJ2-3,CASSLFGRLTDTQYF,TGCGCCAGCAGCTTGTTTGGGAGACTAACAGATACGCAGTATTTT
.,TRBV7-3,TRBD2,TRBJ2-1,CASSRGLADQFF,TGTGCCAGCAGTCGAGGACTAGCGGATCAGTTCTTC
.,TRBV7-8,.,TRBJ2-3,CASSPNTDTQYF,TGTGCCAGCAGCCCTAACACAGATACGCAGTATTTT
.,TRBV6-5,.,TRBJ1-6,CASTLIVDNSPLHF,TGTGCCAGCACCCTGATCGTGGATAATTCACCCCTCCACTTT
.,TRBV18,.,TRBJ1-1,CASSPFGGNTEAFF,TGTGCCAGCTCACCGTTCGGGGGGAACACTGAAGCTTTCTTT
.,TRBV5-5,TRBD1,TRBJ1-1,CASSLATGGHTEAFF,TGTGCCAGCAGCTTGGCGACAGGGGGCCACACTGAAGCTTTCTTT
.,TRBV7-2,.,TRBJ2-7,CASSSNRYEQYF,TGTGCCAGCAGCTCAAACCGTTACGAGCAGTACTTC
few,TRBV5-8,TRBD1,TRBJ1-2,CASSLPGTAYGYTF,TGTGCCAGCAGCCTCCCCGGGACAGCCTATGGCTACACCTTC
.,TRBV2,TRBD2,TRBJ2-7,CASRKAGTSYEQYF,TGTGCCAGCAGGAAAGCGGGGACCTCCTACGAGCAGTACTTC
.,TRBV7-9,.,TRBJ2-1,CASSSYAGSDYNEQFF,TGTGCCAGCAGCTCGTACGCAGGGTCCGACTACAATGAGCAGTTCTTC
.,TRBV28,.,TRBJ2-7,CASSLYVSPAEQYF,TGTGCCAGCAGTTTATATGTCAGCCCCGCCGAGCAGTACTTC
few,TRBV7-8,TRBD1,TRBJ2-5,CASSARTGPRQETQYF,TGTGCCAGCAGCGCGAGGACAGGCCCCAGGCAAGAGACCCAGTACTTC
.,TRBV2,.,TRBJ1-1,CASSPRQDPLNTEAFF,TGTGCCAGCAGTCCACGACAGGACCCCCTGAACACTGAAGCTTTCTTT
.,TRBV11-3,TRBD1,TRBJ2-7,CASSLGQGKTEQYF,TGTGCCAGCAGCTTAGGACAGGGGAAGACGGAGCAGTACTTC
.,TRBV6-5,TRBD2,TRBJ2-1,CASRRTSGSYNEQFF,TGTGCCAGCAGACGGACTAGCGGGAGCTACAATGAGCAGTTCTTC
.,TRBV5-1,TRBD2,TRBJ2-5,CASSFSSGRDRETQYF,TGCGCCAGCAGCTTTTCTAGCGGGAGGGATCGGGAGACCCAGTACTTC
.,TRBV29-1,TRBD2,TRBJ2-1,CSVVGTSYNEQFF,TGCAGCGTTGTCGGGACTAGCTACAATGAGCAGTTCTTC
.,TRBV2,.,TRBJ1-2,CASSLGHQSYGYTF,TGTGCCAGCAGCTTGGGACACCAATCCTATGGCTACACCTTC
few,TRBV4-1,TRBD2,TRBJ2-1,CASSPRQIRTGTSSNEQFF,TGCGCCAGCAGCCCACGACAGATAAGAACCGGGACTAGCTCCAATGAGCAGTTCTTC
.,TRBV29-1,.,TRBJ1-2,CSAESTAYGYTF,TGCAGCGCGGAGTCGACCGCCTATGGCTACACCTTC
.,TRBV5-1,.,TRBJ2-1,CASSLATGRYNEQFF,TGCGCCAGCAGCTTAGCCACGGGAAGATACAATGAGCAGTTCTTC
.,TRBV9,TRBD1,TRBJ2-6,CASSVVPGGLNSGANVLTF,TGTGCCAGCAGCGTAGTGCCAGGGGGCCTTAACTCTGGGGCCAACGTCCTGACTTTC
.,TRBV6-5,TRBD1,TRBJ2-1,CASSYDRGTYNEQFF,TGTGCCAGCAGTTACGACAGGGGAACCTACAATGAGCAGTTCTTC
.,TRBV4-3,TRBD1,TRBJ1-2,CASSKGQTNYGYTF,TGCGCCAGCAGCAAGGGACAGACTAACTATGGCTACACCTTC
.,TRBV7-3,.,TRBJ2-1,CASSLGTGPVDEQFF,TGTGCCAGCAGCTTAGGGACTGGGCCCGTGGATGAGCAGTTCTTC
.,TRBV7-2,.,TRBJ2-3,CASSPSGGAPTDTQYF,TGTGCCAGCAGTCCCTCGGGCGGGGCCCCCACAGATACGCAGTATTTT
.,TRBV6-1,.,TRBJ1-1,CASSGETQKGANTEAFF,TGTGCCAGCAGTGGCGAGACACAAAAAGGGGCTAACACTGAAGCTTTCTTT
.,TRBV6-1,.,TRBJ1-1,CASSDQGAMNTEAFF,TGTGCCAGCAGTGATCAGGGAGCGATGAACACTGAAGCTTTCTTT
.,TRBV9,.,TRBJ2-5,CASSVGVLGGPGETQYF,TGTGCCAGCAGCGTAGGGGTCCTCGGGGGCCCGGGGGAGACCCAGTACTTC
.,TRBV28,.,TRBJ2-5,CASRRQAGETQYF,TGTGCCAGCAGGCGACAGGCGGGGGAGACCCAGTACTTC
.,TRBV20-1,.,TRBJ2-7,CSGTHYEQYF,TGCAGTGGGACTCACTACGAGCAGTACTTC
.,TRBV6-6,.,TRBJ2-7,CASSYDGFFYEQYF,TGTGCCAGCAGTTACGACGGTTTCTTCTACGAGCAGTACTTC
.,TRBV5-1,.,TRBJ1-6,CASSLQTSSYNSPLHF,TGCGCCAGCAGTTTACAGACTAGCTCCTATAATTCACCCCTCCACTTT
.,TRBV2,TRBD1,TRBJ2-7,CASSRQGSYEQYF,TGTGCCAGCAGTAGACAGGGGTCCTACGAGCAGTACTTC